This TCR beta chain stems from a study of brain T cells in children with intractable seizures. Study observations and caveats: Only CDR3 sequence similarity suggested viral specificity, without known HCMV serostatus.

Germline CDR1 reads SGHRS; CDR2 reads YFSETQ. V was cut by 7 bases and J by 1 base, with 17 bases left in between. The CDR3 is 16 residues long. Time point noted: blood from clinic visit 5 months post-surgery; TSC patient then seizure free. The sequenced cases were selected for having the highest brain T cell transcript signatures. At least one anti-epileptic drug was given before surgery. This clone turned up a few times. Its target is not known. Some clones are missing from TCRdb's copy, which holds only in-frame ones; the method was immunoSEQ multiplex PCR. The profile covers about 340,000 clones, with over 90% appearing a single time and 4.5% to 7% taken by the ten largest.

The receptor comes from a boy under two years old with tuberous sclerosis and intractable seizures. V is TRBV5-1 and J is TRBJ2-2; TRBD2 might be the D (6 bases). The sequencing here drew on peripheral blood, taken 5 to 6 months after surgery. The CDR3 sequence is CASGVGLAMNTGELFF. CDR3 nucleotide sequence: TGCGCCAGCGGCGTGGGACTTGCGATGAACACCGGGGAGCTGTTTTTT. The variable domain in full, with the rest retrieved from reference TRBV5-1 and TRBJ2-2, is KAGVTQTPRYLIKTRGQQVTLSCSPISGHRSVSWYQQTPGQGLQFLFEYFSETQRNKGNFPGRFSGRQFSNSRSEMNVSTLELGDSALYLCASGVGLAMNTGELFFGEGSRLTVL.